Listed here are 28 T cell receptor beta chains from one sample, sequenced in a study of cytomegalovirus exposure and HLA in healthy donors. In the PCR, 60 Vbeta and 13 Jbeta primers were used. The assay was immunoSEQ multiplex PCR, and TCRdb's table has in-frame clones only and misses some. Of over 75,000 clones listed, roughly 80% were seen once; the top ten hold roughly a sixth. Sequencing input: PBMCs. Receptors originate from a man aged 55 to 70 in good health and CMV-seropositive.

V gene TRBV4-1 combines with J gene TRBJ2-3; 12 bases agree with TRBD1. The ends lost 1 base at V and 9 bases at J; junction bases unmatched: 5. The CDR3 length is 15 residues. Germline values: CDR1 MGHRA, CDR2 YSYEKL. CDR3 amino acids: CASSQVGQGAETQYF. CDR3 bases: TGCGCCAGCAGCCAAGTGGGACAGGGGGCGGAAACGCAGTATTTT.

The chain employs TRBV28 and TRBJ1-6; D is ambiguous. CDR1 and CDR2 (germline): MDHEN, SYDVKM. CDR3 length: 14 residues. Trimming cost V 4 bases and J 6 bases, with 10 bases left between them. CDR3 nucleotides: TGTGCCAGCAGTTCCTTTGCGCCTAATTCACCCCTCCACTTT. Amino acid sequence: CASSSFAPNSPLHF.

The rearrangement links TRBV4-1 to TRBJ2-1, with D possibly being TRBD2 (5 bases). V lost 2 bases and J 2 bases, leaving 10 bases between the germline ends. CDR3 length: 15 amino acids. The germline V gene has CDR1 MGHRA and CDR2 YSYEKL. In nucleotides, the CDR3 is TGCGCCAGCAGCCAAAGTCACGGGACCTACAATGAGCAGTTCTTC. Protein: CASSQSHGTYNEQFF.

The chain uses TRBV19 and TRBJ2-1, with 8 bases matching TRBD2. V was clipped by 3 bases and J by 5 bases; unmatched bases: 9. The germline V gene has CDR1 LNHDA and CDR2 SQIVND (reference sequence). The length of the CDR3 is 16 residues. CDR3 region: CASSMTSGGGNNEQFF. The CDR3 bases are TGTGCCAGTAGTATGACGTCCGGGGGGGGGAACAATGAGCAGTTCTTC.

The V and J genes are TRBV7-3 and TRBJ1-4, with D possibly matching TRBD1 (5 bases). CDR3 length equals 18 residues. CDR1 is SGHTA, CDR2 FQGTGA, per germline. V lost 3 bases and J 1 base, leaving 18 bases between the germline ends. In DNA form, the CDR3 reads TGTGCCAGCAGCTTCTCGTCACCAGGGCGGCGAACTAATGAAAAACTGTTTTTT. It encodes CASSFSSPGRRTNEKLFF.

This chain's CDR3 is CASSPYLSYNEQFF. CDR3 coding DNA: TGTGCCAGCAGCCCCTACTTATCCTACAATGAGCAGTTCTTC. The chain is built from TRBV9 and TRBJ2-1, with D hard to call. CDR1 is SGDLS, CDR2 YYNGEE, per germline. V dropped 4 bases and J dropped 1 base, with 9 bases sitting between them. The CDR3 covers 14 residues.

This rearrangement joins TRBV7-9 to TRBJ1-2; perhaps TRBD1 as D (5 bases). Germline CDR1 is SEHNR and CDR2 is FQNEAQ (reference sequence). Deletions cut 1 base from V and 6 bases from J, with 12 bases between. CDR3 length: 14 residues. DNA of the CDR3: TGTGCCAGCAGCTTAGTTTCCCGACAGCATGGCTACACCTTC. Amino acids: CASSLVSRQHGYTF. Full variable domain (remainder filled in from reference TRBV7-9 and TRBJ1-2): DTGVSQNPRHKITKRGQNVTFRCDPISEHNRLYWYRQTLGQGPEFLTYFQNEAQLEKSRLLSDRFSAERPKGSFSTLEIQRTEQGDSAMYLCASSLVSRQHGYTFGSGTRLTVV.

This clone was observed a single time. V gene TRBV30 combines with J gene TRBJ2-1, with 9 bases lining up with TRBD1. V trimming: 4 bases; J trimming: 2 bases; junction bases outside the gene matches: 6. This CDR3 has 15 residues. The germline V gene encodes CDR1 GTSNPN and CDR2 SVGIG (reference sequence). The CDR3 region is CAWTLTGGTYNEQFF. The CDR3 DNA reads TGTGCCTGGACCTTGACAGGGGGGACCTACAATGAGCAGTTCTTC. Full variable domain (outside the CDR3, taken from reference TRBV30 and TRBJ2-1): SQTIHQWPATLVQPVGSPLSLECTVEGTSNPNLYWYRQAAGRGLQLLFYSVGIGQISSEVPQNLSASRPQDRQFILSSKKLLLSDSGFYLCAWTLTGGTYNEQFFGPGTRLTVL.

This clone was picked up a small number of times. The chain couples TRBV7-9 to TRBJ2-2; TRBD1 is a possible D gene (6 bases). The CDR3 runs to 13 residues. Deletions cut 5 bases from V and 7 bases from J, with 11 bases between. Germline lookup yields CDR1 SEHNR and CDR2 FQNEAQ (reference sequence). Here the CDR3 reads CASSRRTDGELFF. The CDR3 bases are TGTGCCAGCAGCCGAAGGACAGACGGGGAGCTGTTTTTT.

The rearrangement uses TRBV10-3 and TRBJ2-2; possibly TRBD1 for D (5 bases). Trimming pared 7 bases from V and 8 bases from J, leaving 11 bases between. This CDR3 is built from 12 residues. Per germline, CDR1 ENHRY and CDR2 SYGVKD. CDR3 amino acids: CAITQGSGELFF. CDR3 in DNA: TGTGCCATCACCCAGGGTAGTGGGGAGCTGTTTTTT.

This rearrangement joins TRBV19 to TRBJ1-4, with 9 positions matching TRBD1. The CDR3 loop spans 16 amino acids. Germline trimming cut 5 bases from V and 3 bases from J; bases unmatched to any gene: 7. CDR1 is LNHDA and CDR2 is SQIVND in the germline V gene (reference sequence). DNA of the CDR3: TGTGCCAGTAGTCGACAGGGGGAATTAGCTAATGAAAAACTGTTTTTT. Amino acids: CASSRQGELANEKLFF.

This clone was observed a handful of times. The chain is built from TRBV27 and TRBJ1-4; D is undetermined. V was pared by 3 bases and J by 10 bases, with 12 bases between. In germline, CDR1 is MNHEY, CDR2 SMNVEV (reference sequence). This CDR3 has 13 amino acids. CDR3 region: CASSFGEGGKLFF. The CDR3 DNA follows: TGTGCCAGCAGTTTCGGGGAGGGAGGAAAACTGTTTTTT.

The V call is TRBV27, the J call TRBJ2-1; tentative D call: TRBD2 (6 bases). In germline, CDR1 is MNHEY, CDR2 SMNVEV (reference sequence). CDR3 size: 13 residues. The ends were cut back, 5 bases at V and 7 bases at J, with 12 bases in the middle. The CDR3 protein is CASSLTRLNEQFF. The CDR3 bases are TGTGCCAGCAGTCTGACTAGGTTGAATGAGCAGTTCTTC.

The V gene is TRBV5-1, the J gene TRBJ1-4; no definite D call. The CDR3 contains 17 residues. Germline assignment: CDR1 SGHRS and CDR2 YFSETQ. V was trimmed by 2 bases and J by 3 bases, leaving 17 bases between them. The CDR3 DNA sequence: TGCGCCAGCAGCTTCTCCGGGGATCGGGCCGCTAATGAAAAACTGTTTTTT. Translated: CASSFSGDRAANEKLFF.

The V and J genes are TRBV2 and TRBJ2-3; 10 bases are shared with TRBD1. The V and J ends lost 4 bases and 3 bases, in that order; junction bases with no gene match: 13. Germline lookup yields CDR1 SNHLY and CDR2 FYNNEI. CDR3 length equals 18 residues. The CDR3 DNA follows: TGTGCCAGCAGTGTCCCGGGACAGGGGAGTGGTGTTACAGATACGCAGTATTTT. This translates into CASSVPGQGSGVTDTQYF.

V and J are TRBV10-2 and TRBJ2-4, with 9 bases aligning to TRBD2. Germline V CDR1 and CDR2: WSHSY, SAAADI. This CDR3 comprises 15 residues. V gave up 4 bases and J gave up 0 bases; unmatched junction bases: 1. The CDR3 region is CASSVSGGAKNIQYF. DNA of the CDR3: TGCGCCAGCAGTGTTAGCGGGGGAGCCAAAAACATTCAGTACTTC.

The gene calls are TRBV13 and TRBJ2-3; 7 bases line up with TRBD2. V lost 5 bases, J lost 4 bases, and 9 bases stayed unmatched. The CDR3 is 15 amino acids. Germline V gives CDR1 PRHDT, CDR2 FYEKMQ (reference sequence). The chain's CDR3 is CASSPRSGVADTQYF. For the CDR3, the DNA is TGTGCCAGCAGCCCTAGAAGCGGGGTCGCAGATACGCAGTATTTT.

This clone was recorded a few times. The chain couples TRBV6-1 to TRBJ2-5, with 15 nucleotides matching TRBD2. This CDR3 is built from 15 residues. J gave up 5 bases and V 5 bases, and 3 bases lay outside the gene matches. The germline CDR1 and CDR2 sequences are MNHNS and SASEGT. CDR3 DNA: TGTGCCAGCAGTCTTGGGACTAGCGGGGGGGAGACCCAGTACTTC. It translates to CASSLGTSGGETQYF.

This clone is a singleton in its sample. The CDR3 sequence: CASSYVQGDTQYF. The DNA for the CDR3 is TGTGCCAGCAGTTACGTCCAGGGGGATACGCAGTATTTT. The chain has TRBV6-5 and TRBJ2-3; tentatively, D is TRBD1 (6 bases). Trimming took off 2 bases at V and 6 bases at J, with 9 bases between the two ends. The CDR3 has 13 residues. Germline CDR1 and CDR2: MNHEY and SVGAGI.

J is TRBJ1-1 and V is TRBV27; D call uncertain. The germline V gene has CDR1 MNHEY and CDR2 SMNVEV (reference sequence). Between the trimmed V and J ends, which lost 6 bases and 7 bases, there was a span of 12 bases. The CDR3 is 12 residues long. CDR3: CASRRTRFEAFF. DNA of the CDR3: TGTGCCAGCAGGCGCACCCGGTTTGAAGCTTTCTTT.

V gene TRBV2 combines with J gene TRBJ2-3; 7 positions match TRBD1. Germline CDR1 reads SNHLY; CDR2 reads FYNNEI. The length of the CDR3 is 14 residues. The V gene end was trimmed by 4 bases and the J gene end by 2 bases; junction bases not matched to a gene: 3. In DNA form, the CDR3 reads TGTGCCAGCAGTGGACAGGGCCCCACAGATACGCAGTATTTT. This translates into CASSGQGPTDTQYF.

The sample holds one count of this clone. V usage is TRBV5-1 and J usage is TRBJ2-1; 8 bases agree with TRBD2. The V and J ends lost 2 bases and 7 bases, in that order; junction bases with no gene match: 14. Germline V CDR1 and CDR2: SGHRS, YFSETQ. The CDR3 totals 17 residues. The CDR3 nucleotides are TGCGCCAGCAGCTTCAGGCCCGGGGGGGGAAGTGGAAATGAGCAGTTCTTC. This encodes CASSFRPGGGSGNEQFF.

This clone was seen only once. The chain employs TRBV5-1 and TRBJ2-2, with 9 nucleotides matching TRBD1. CDR1 and CDR2 (germline): SGHRS, YFSETQ. After removal of 3 bases from V and 2 bases from J, the junction contained 2 bases not matched to a gene. The CDR3 is 15 residues long. For the CDR3, the DNA is TGCGCCAGCAGCTCGGACAGGGGCAACACCGGGGAGCTGTTTTTT. It yields the protein CASSSDRGNTGELFF.

V gene TRBV10-3 combines with J gene TRBJ2-7; a possible D gene is TRBD1 (6 bases). Germline values: CDR1 ENHRY, CDR2 SYGVKD. The CDR3 consists of 12 residues. The ends were cut back, 2 bases at V and 9 bases at J, with 11 bases in the middle. The CDR3: CAISERGSGQYF. In DNA, the CDR3 is TGTGCCATCAGTGAGAGGGGGTCGGGGCAGTACTTC.

The chain links TRBV27 to TRBJ2-5; D gene unclear. The CDR3 spans 13 residues. Germline CDR1 MNHEY, CDR2 SMNVEV (reference sequence). The germline V and J ends were trimmed by 3 bases and 4 bases, with 9 bases remaining between them. In nucleotides, the CDR3 is TGTGCCAGCAGTTTTGGGCTTTCAGAGACCCAGTACTTC. Translating it yields CASSFGLSETQYF.

In its sample, this clone was seen once. The J gene is TRBJ1-1, the V gene TRBV18; a weak D match, TRBD1 (5 bases). Trimming removed 1 base at V and 2 bases at J, with 17 bases between. Germline assignment: CDR1 KGHSH and CDR2 LQKENI. The CDR3 extends over 17 amino acids. The CDR3 loop is CASSPQWGEKGNTEAFF. For the CDR3, the DNA is TGTGCCAGCTCACCACAGTGGGGGGAAAAGGGTAACACTGAAGCTTTCTTT. Combining the CDR3 with reference TRBV18 and TRBJ1-1 gives the whole variable domain NAGVMQNPRHLVRRRGQEARLRCSPMKGHSHVYWYRQLPEEGLKFMVYLQKENIIDESGMPKERFSAEFPKEGPSILRIQQVVRGDSAAYFCASSPQWGEKGNTEAFFGQGTRLTVV.

This chain connects TRBV5-6 to TRBJ2-1; D might be TRBD2 (5 bases). Between the trimmed V and J ends, which lost 3 bases and 1 base, there was a span of 11 bases. Germline CDR1 reads SGHDT; CDR2 reads YYEEEE. There are 15 residues in the CDR3. CDR3 protein: CASSSERTSYNEQFF. Written as DNA, the CDR3 is TGTGCCAGCAGCTCAGAGAGGACTTCCTACAATGAGCAGTTCTTC.

The rearrangement joins TRBV7-2 to TRBJ2-7, with D perhaps matching TRBD1 (5 bases). Trimming shortened V by 6 bases and J by 2 bases, and 14 bases separated the two germline ends. This CDR3 has 14 residues. Germline CDR1 SGHTA, CDR2 FQGNSA. CDR3 region: CASSTRQPPYEQYF. CDR3 sequence (DNA): TGTGCCAGCAGTACCCGACAGCCTCCCTACGAGCAGTACTTC.